This passage covers 32 T cell receptor beta chains from one sample sequenced in a study of cytomegalovirus exposure and HLA in healthy donors. Primers: 60 Vbeta forward and 13 Jbeta reverse. Clones were sequenced by immunoSEQ multiplex PCR, and TCRdb holds only the in-frame ones, with some missing. The table records 100,000 to 150,000 clones, 82% of them present only once. The sequencing input was PBMCs. These receptors were obtained from a boy younger than 10 in good health and CMV-seronegative.

The chain is built from TRBV25-1 and TRBJ1-6; 9 nucleotides match TRBD1. Per germline, CDR1 MGHDK and CDR2 SYGVNS. This CDR3 has 15 residues. After removal of 4 bases from V and 6 bases from J, the junction contained 4 bases not matched to a gene. The CDR3 DNA reads as TGTGCCAGCAGTGCCTGGGACAGGGTTAATTCACCCCTCCACTTT. Encoded protein: CASSAWDRVNSPLHF.

The chain is built from TRBV5-1 and TRBJ2-2, with a weak D call TRBD2 (5 bases). The length of the CDR3 is 15 residues. Trimming left V 5 bases short and J 4 bases short, with 15 bases between. CDR1 SGHRS and CDR2 YFSETQ come from the germline V gene. This CDR3 is CASSGSRGSTGELFF. DNA of the CDR3: TGCGCCAGCAGTGGAAGTCGGGGTTCCACCGGGGAGCTGTTTTTT. Using reference TRBV5-1 and TRBJ2-2 for the parts outside the CDR3, the full variable domain is KAGVTQTPRYLIKTRGQQVTLSCSPISGHRSVSWYQQTPGQGLQFLFEYFSETQRNKGNFPGRFSGRQFSNSRSEMNVSTLELGDSALYLCASSGSRGSTGELFFGEGSRLTVL.

This chain uses TRBV4-2 with TRBJ2-2; tentatively, D is TRBD2 (6 bases). The germline V gene encodes CDR1 LGHNA and CDR2 YNFKEQ. The V end was cut by 1 base, the J end by 4 bases, with 13 bases between. The CDR3 loop spans 16 amino acids. The CDR3: CASSQGGGWTTGELFF. The CDR3 DNA reads TGTGCCAGCAGCCAAGGTGGGGGGTGGACCACCGGGGAGCTGTTTTTT.

DNA for the CDR3: TGCGCCAGCAGCGACCAGGGGGCTGGGACTGAAGCTTTCTTT. Protein product: CASSDQGAGTEAFF. The chain has TRBV5-1 and TRBJ1-1; 8 nucleotides align to TRBD1. The V and J ends lost 4 bases and 5 bases, in that order; junction bases with no gene match: 7. The CDR3 runs to 14 residues. The germline V gene has CDR1 SGHRS and CDR2 YFSETQ.

The rearrangement links TRBV11-2 to TRBJ2-5; 8 bases are a match to TRBD2. Germline V lookup: CDR1 SGHAT, CDR2 FQNNGV. The CDR3 extends over 17 amino acids. The V gene end was trimmed by 6 bases and the J gene end by 0 bases; junction bases not matched to a gene: 12. CDR3 DNA: TGTGCCAGCAGAGGGGAGGGCGGGAGGCCGTACCAAGAGACCCAGTACTTC. Its protein is CASRGEGGRPYQETQYF.

V is TRBV15 and J is TRBJ1-4; 12 bases align to TRBD1. Germline trimming cut 1 base from V and 8 bases from J; bases unmatched to any gene: 2. This CDR3 spans 15 amino acids. Germline values: CDR1 LNHNV, CDR2 YYDKDF (reference sequence). The CDR3 DNA reads as TGTGCCACCAGCAGAGGGGACAGGGGGCAAGAAAAACTGTTTTTT. Protein sequence: CATSRGDRGQEKLFF.

The rearrangement joins TRBV9 to TRBJ1-1, with 9 bases that match TRBD1. J gave up 1 base and V 2 bases, and 6 bases lay outside the gene matches. This CDR3 comprises 16 residues. The germline V gene has CDR1 SGDLS and CDR2 YYNGEE. This CDR3 is CASSVSRGQGNTEAFF. The CDR3 DNA reads as TGTGCCAGCAGCGTCAGTCGGGGACAGGGGAACACTGAAGCTTTCTTT. Using reference TRBV9 and TRBJ1-1 for the parts outside the CDR3, the full variable domain is DSGVTQTPKHLITATGQRVTLRCSPRSGDLSVYWYQQSLDQGLQFLIQYYNGEERAKGNILERFSAQQFPDLHSELNLSSLELGDSALYFCASSVSRGQGNTEAFFGQGTRLTVV.

The V gene is TRBV27, the J gene TRBJ1-1, with 7 bases identical to TRBD1. The CDR3 is 17 residues long. The junction had 14 bases not matched to a gene; V was cut back by 3 bases and J by 4 bases. In germline, CDR1 is MNHEY, CDR2 SMNVEV (reference sequence). The CDR3 region is CASSLGFSGGYVTEAFF. DNA for the CDR3: TGTGCCAGCAGTTTGGGGTTTTCAGGGGGTTATGTCACTGAAGCTTTCTTT.

For this clone: The junction departs from the called germline gene at one end, perhaps through a read error. The gene calls are TRBV30 and TRBJ2-1; 12 bases are a match to TRBD2. CDR1 and CDR2 from the germline V gene are GTSNPN and SVGIG (reference sequence). This CDR3 region has 15 residues. The CDR3 DNA reads as TGTGCCTGGACCGTCGGACTAGCGGGATACAGTGAGCAGTTCTTC. Protein sequence: CAWTVGLAGYSEQFF.

The chain employs TRBV30 and TRBJ1-3; no definite D call. Germline CDR1 and CDR2: GTSNPN and SVGIG (reference sequence). V gave up 2 bases and J gave up 6 bases, with 11 bases separating them. The CDR3 contains 13 residues. In DNA form, the CDR3 reads TGTGCCTGGAGTCTCGACGCGGAAAACACCATATATTTT. Its protein product is CAWSLDAENTIYF.

The rearrangement links TRBV11-1 to TRBJ2-5, with 8 bases identical to TRBD1. This CDR3 is built from 16 residues. Per the germline V gene, CDR1 is SGHAT and CDR2 is FQDESV (reference sequence). Trimming removed 4 bases from V and 1 base from J; junction bases left unmatched: 8. The CDR3 is CASSSSGQGRQETQYF. The CDR3 DNA follows: TGTGCCAGCAGCTCGAGCGGACAGGGCCGCCAAGAGACCCAGTACTTC.

The chain has TRBV10-2 and TRBJ1-2, with 8 bases lining up with TRBD1. This CDR3 has 14 residues. V lost 2 bases and J lost 4; bases outside the gene matches: 3. Germline CDR1 reads WSHSY; CDR2 reads SAAADI. The CDR3 sequence is CASSEDRGGYGYTF. DNA for the CDR3: TGCGCCAGCAGTGAGGACAGGGGTGGCTATGGCTACACCTTC.

The chain has TRBV29-1 and TRBJ1-2, with D possibly matching TRBD1 (5 bases). V gave up 3 bases and J gave up 8 bases, with 13 bases separating them. The CDR3 runs 12 residues. The V gene's germline CDR1 is SQVTM and CDR2 ANQGSEA. The CDR3 DNA is TGCAGCGTTGATTCGGGGGAAGGAGGCTACACCTTC. Protein: CSVDSGEGGYTF.

The chain links TRBV7-9 to TRBJ2-7; TRBD1 aligns across 8 bases. The germline V gene has CDR1 SEHNR and CDR2 FQNEAQ (reference sequence). V shed 5 bases, J shed 5 bases, and the junction held 5 bases outside the gene matches. The CDR3 is 13 residues long. The chain's CDR3 is CASSLQGVDEQYV. CDR3 in DNA: TGTGCCAGCAGCCTACAGGGGGTCGACGAGCAGTACGTC.

For this clone: Other nucleotide sequences in the sample specify the same CDR3. The chain carries TRBV9 and TRBJ1-2; tentative D call: TRBD1 (5 bases). Germline values: CDR1 SGDLS, CDR2 YYNGEE. Trimming cost V 2 bases and J 2 bases, with 7 bases left between them. This CDR3 has 13 residues. This CDR3 is CASSVGGNYGYTF. DNA of the CDR3: TGTGCCAGCAGCGTCGGGGGAAACTATGGCTACACCTTC.

V is TRBV6-1 and J is TRBJ2-2; TRBD2 agrees at 7 bases. Germline lookup yields CDR1 MNHNS and CDR2 SASEGT. The CDR3 has 13 amino acids. Losses at the gene ends were 3 bases for V and 6 bases for J; bases not matched to a gene: 1. The CDR3 DNA is TGTGCCAGCAGTGAGCGGGAGCCCGGGGAGCTGTTTTTT. This codes for CASSEREPGELFF.

The chain recombines TRBV7-9 with TRBJ2-1, with TRBD1 matching 10 bases. The CDR3 has 16 residues. The J segment lost 3 bases and the V segment lost 4 bases, leaving 6 bases of the junction unmatched. In germline, CDR1 is SEHNR, CDR2 FQNEAQ (reference sequence). The CDR3 coding sequence is TGTGCCAGCAGCTCCCCGGGACAGGGGATCTACAATGAGCAGTTCTTC. This sequence encodes CASSSPGQGIYNEQFF. The variable domain in full, completed from reference TRBV7-9 and TRBJ2-1, reads DTGVSQNPRHKITKRGQNVTFRCDPISEHNRLYWYRQTLGQGPEFLTYFQNEAQLEKSRLLSDRFSAERPKGSFSTLEIQRTEQGDSAMYLCASSSPGQGIYNEQFFGPGTRLTVL.

J is TRBJ1-2 and V is TRBV27; D unclear. Germline lookup yields CDR1 MNHEY and CDR2 SMNVEV (reference sequence). The CDR3 is 15 residues long. Trimming took off 6 bases at V and 1 base at J, with 15 bases between the two ends. CDR3 protein: CASSRRELDNYGYTF. CDR3 DNA: TGTGCCAGCAGCCGGAGGGAACTCGATAACTATGGCTACACCTTC.

This chain uses TRBV29-1 with TRBJ1-1; perhaps TRBD1 as D (5 bases). This CDR3 contains 15 residues. Germline CDR1 and CDR2: SQVTM and ANQGSEA. The germline V and J ends were trimmed by 4 bases and 3 bases, with 18 bases remaining between them. Written as DNA, the CDR3 is TGCAGCGTTGGAGACCAGGGCAGGGTCTACACTGAAGCTTTCTTT. Residues: CSVGDQGRVYTEAFF. Together with reference TRBV29-1 and TRBJ1-1, the CDR3 gives the full variable domain: SAVISQKPSRDICQRGTSLTIQCQVDSQVTMMFWYRQQPGQSLTLIATANQGSEATYESGFVIDKFPISRPNLTFSTLTVSNMSPEDSSIYLCSVGDQGRVYTEAFFGQGTRLTVV.

This clone was found once. The chain joins TRBV5-1 to TRBJ2-5; 9 bases match TRBD1. After removal of 7 bases from V and 0 bases from J, the junction contained 7 bases not matched to a gene. The CDR3 covers 15 residues. Germline V gene sequence: CDR1 SGHRS, CDR2 YFSETQ. The CDR3 reads CASHGGQGYQETQYF. In DNA form, the CDR3 reads TGCGCCAGCCACGGGGGACAGGGCTACCAAGAGACCCAGTACTTC.

The V and J genes are TRBV9 and TRBJ1-6; the D is unclear. The CDR3 contains 14 residues. Trimming stripped 7 bases from V and 4 bases from J, with 12 bases between. CDR1 and CDR2 (germline): SGDLS, YYNGEE. CDR3 protein: CASGDTVYNSPLHF. The DNA of the CDR3 is TGTGCCAGCGGCGATACAGTGTATAATTCACCCCTCCACTTT. The whole variable domain, remainder taken from reference TRBV9 and TRBJ1-6, is DSGVTQTPKHLITATGQRVTLRCSPRSGDLSVYWYQQSLDQGLQFLIQYYNGEERAKGNILERFSAQQFPDLHSELNLSSLELGDSALYFCASGDTVYNSPLHFGNGTRLTVT.

The genes are TRBV27 and TRBJ2-5; D perhaps matches TRBD1 (5 bases). The closer fit of TRBJ2-7 to the DNA end suggests the J call may be wrong. From germline, CDR1 is MNHEY and CDR2 SMNVEV (reference sequence). The CDR3 extends over 15 amino acids. The CDR3 protein is CASSPGRQFSYEQYF. In nucleotides, the CDR3 is TGTGCCAGCAGTCCGGGCCGACAGTTCTCCTACGAGCAGTACTTC.

The V call is TRBV2, the J call TRBJ2-1; 7 nucleotides match TRBD1. The CDR3 spans 15 residues. Germline V gives CDR1 SNHLY, CDR2 FYNNEI. Trimming removed 5 bases from V and 6 bases from J; junction bases left unmatched: 10. The DNA of the CDR3 is TGTGCCAGCAGTCTACGGACAGGTCCGGGCAATGAGCAGTTCTTC. It codes for CASSLRTGPGNEQFF. The full variable domain, in which reference TRBV2 and TRBJ2-1 provide the parts outside the CDR3, is EPEVTQTPSHQVTQMGQEVILRCVPISNHLYFYWYRQILGQKVEFLVSFYNNEISEKSEIFDDQFSVERPDGSNFTLKIRSTKLEDSAMYFCASSLRTGPGNEQFFGPGTRLTVL.

The genes are TRBV29-1 and TRBJ1-1; 11 nucleotides agree with TRBD1. The V gene end was trimmed by 6 bases and the J gene end by 0 bases; junction bases not matched to a gene: 3. Germline V gene sequence: CDR1 SQVTM, CDR2 ANQGSEA. CDR3 size: 14 residues. This CDR3 reads CSVGQGALNTEAFF. Here the CDR3 DNA reads TGCAGCGTCGGACAGGGGGCCCTGAACACTGAAGCTTTCTTT. Supplemented by reference TRBV29-1 and TRBJ1-1, the full variable domain reads SAVISQKPSRDICQRGTSLTIQCQVDSQVTMMFWYRQQPGQSLTLIATANQGSEATYESGFVIDKFPISRPNLTFSTLTVSNMSPEDSSIYLCSVGQGALNTEAFFGQGTRLTVV.

The chain joins TRBV6-1 to TRBJ1-3; TRBD1 matches at 9 bases. There are 16 residues in the CDR3. V trimming: 4 bases; J trimming: 0 bases; junction bases outside the gene matches: 4. Germline lookup yields CDR1 MNHNS and CDR2 SASEGT. The CDR3 loop is CASSGQGGFSGNTIYF. Written as DNA, the CDR3 is TGTGCCAGCAGTGGACAGGGGGGCTTCTCTGGAAACACCATATATTTT.

The chain combines TRBV4-1 with TRBJ2-7; D remains unclear. Trimming shortened V by 0 bases and J by 2 bases, and 8 bases separated the two germline ends. Germline V CDR1 and CDR2: MGHRA, YSYEKL. CDR3 length: 14 amino acids. The CDR3, as DNA: TGCGCCAGCAGCCAAGAAAACAGTCCCTACGAGCAGTACTTC. This gives the protein CASSQENSPYEQYF.

This clone was counted only a few times. This chain links TRBV5-1 with TRBJ2-2; 8 bases agree with TRBD2. The CDR3 length is 15 residues. Germline CDR1 is SGHRS and CDR2 is YFSETQ. V lost 2 bases, J lost 4 bases, and 4 bases stayed unmatched. The CDR3 reads CASSLAGVGTGELFF. DNA for the CDR3: TGCGCCAGCAGCTTAGCGGGAGTGGGCACCGGGGAGCTGTTTTTT.

This chain uses TRBV5-4 with TRBJ2-6, with 7 bases fitting TRBD1. In germline, CDR1 is SGHNT, CDR2 YYREEE (reference sequence). V was pared by 5 bases and J by 0 bases, with 8 bases of the junction left unmatched. The CDR3 is made up of 17 amino acids. For the CDR3, the DNA is TGTGCCAGCAGTTGGCCGGGACAGCACTCTGGGGCCAACGTCCTGACTTTC. Translation gives CASSWPGQHSGANVLTF.

This clone was picked up a small number of times. The genes are TRBV6-1 and TRBJ2-7; 8 bases agree with TRBD1. The CDR3 contains 19 residues. J lost 3 bases, V lost 4 bases, and 20 bases had no gene match. In germline, CDR1 is MNHNS, CDR2 SASEGT. The CDR3 DNA sequence: TGTGCCAGCAGTGGGTCGTCGGACAGGGAGGAACTACTGGGCTACGAGCAGTACTTC. Protein: CASSGSSDREELLGYEQYF.

The V and J genes are TRBV6-6 and TRBJ2-1; D uncertain. Germline V gives CDR1 MNHNY, CDR2 SVGAGI (reference sequence). V was trimmed by 4 bases and J by 0 bases, leaving 4 bases between them. This CDR3 is built from 13 residues. The CDR3 protein is CASSWSSYNEQFF. The DNA for the CDR3 is TGTGCCAGCAGTTGGAGCTCCTACAATGAGCAGTTCTTC.

The rearrangement uses TRBV6-6 and TRBJ2-1, with TRBD1 as a possible D gene (6 bases). V lost 6 bases and J lost 3, with 9 bases in between. This CDR3 region has 13 residues. Per the germline V gene, CDR1 is MNHNY and CDR2 is SVGAGI (reference sequence). The chain's CDR3 is CASSQGGYNEQFF. CDR3 DNA sequence: TGTGCCAGCAGCCAAGGGGGCTACAATGAGCAGTTCTTC.

The genes are TRBV4-3 and TRBJ2-7; no firm D call. V lost 0 bases and J lost 3, with 15 bases in between. This CDR3 has 16 amino acids. Germline CDR1 reads LGHNA; CDR2 reads YSLEER. CDR3 sequence (DNA): TGCGCCAGCAGCCAAGATGAAGGCAGTCCTAGCTACGAGCAGTACTTC. This codes for CASSQDEGSPSYEQYF.